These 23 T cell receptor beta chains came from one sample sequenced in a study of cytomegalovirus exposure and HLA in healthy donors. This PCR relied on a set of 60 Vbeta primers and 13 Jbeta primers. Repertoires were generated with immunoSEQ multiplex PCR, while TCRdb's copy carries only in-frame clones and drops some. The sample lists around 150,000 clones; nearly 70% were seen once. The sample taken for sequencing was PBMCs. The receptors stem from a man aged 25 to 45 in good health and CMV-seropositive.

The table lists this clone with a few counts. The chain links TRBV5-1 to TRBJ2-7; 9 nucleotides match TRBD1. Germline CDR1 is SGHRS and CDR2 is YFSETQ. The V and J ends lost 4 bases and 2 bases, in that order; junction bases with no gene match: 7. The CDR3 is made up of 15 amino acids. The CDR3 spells CASSPGQGLTYEQYF. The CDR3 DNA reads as TGCGCCAGCAGCCCGGGACAGGGTCTGACCTACGAGCAGTACTTC.

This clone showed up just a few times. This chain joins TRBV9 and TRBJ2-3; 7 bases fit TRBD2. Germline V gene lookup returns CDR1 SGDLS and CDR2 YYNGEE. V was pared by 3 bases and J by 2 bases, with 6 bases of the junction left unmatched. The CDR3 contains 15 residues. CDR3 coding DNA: TGTGCCAGCAGCGGGGAGGGAACACCCACAGATACGCAGTATTTT. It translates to CASSGEGTPTDTQYF.

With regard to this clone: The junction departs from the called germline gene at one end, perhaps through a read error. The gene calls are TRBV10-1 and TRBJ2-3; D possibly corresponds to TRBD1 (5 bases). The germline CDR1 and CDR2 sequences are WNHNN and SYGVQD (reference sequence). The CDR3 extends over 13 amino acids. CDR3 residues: CASGDSSTDTQYF. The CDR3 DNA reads TGCGCCAGCGGTGACAGTAGCACAGATACGCAGTATTTT.

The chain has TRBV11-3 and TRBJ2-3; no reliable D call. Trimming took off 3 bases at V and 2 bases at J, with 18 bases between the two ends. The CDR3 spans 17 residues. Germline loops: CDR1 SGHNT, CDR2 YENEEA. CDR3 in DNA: TGTGCCAGCAGCTTGGCCAGGCCATGGCGATTCACAGATACGCAGTATTTT. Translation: CASSLARPWRFTDTQYF.

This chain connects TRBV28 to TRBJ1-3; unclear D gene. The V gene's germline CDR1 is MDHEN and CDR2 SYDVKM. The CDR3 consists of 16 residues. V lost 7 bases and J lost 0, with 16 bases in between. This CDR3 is CASIGGEKSSGNTIYF. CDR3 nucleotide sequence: TGTGCCAGCATCGGCGGGGAAAAGAGCTCTGGAAACACCATATATTTT.

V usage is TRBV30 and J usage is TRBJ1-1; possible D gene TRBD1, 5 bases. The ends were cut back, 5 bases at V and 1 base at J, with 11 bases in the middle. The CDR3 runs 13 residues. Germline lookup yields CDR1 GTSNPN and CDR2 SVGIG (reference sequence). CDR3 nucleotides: TGTGCCTGGGACCGCAGGGAGAACACTGAAGCTTTCTTT. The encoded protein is CAWDRRENTEAFF.

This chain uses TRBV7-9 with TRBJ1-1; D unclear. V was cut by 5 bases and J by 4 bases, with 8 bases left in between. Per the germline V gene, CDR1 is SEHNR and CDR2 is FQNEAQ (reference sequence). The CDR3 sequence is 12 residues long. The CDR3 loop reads CASSPPGTEAFF. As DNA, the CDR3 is TGTGCCAGCAGCCCCCCCGGCACTGAAGCTTTCTTT. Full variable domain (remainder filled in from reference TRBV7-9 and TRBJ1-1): DTGVSQNPRHKITKRGQNVTFRCDPISEHNRLYWYRQTLGQGPEFLTYFQNEAQLEKSRLLSDRFSAERPKGSFSTLEIQRTEQGDSAMYLCASSPPGTEAFFGQGTRLTVV.

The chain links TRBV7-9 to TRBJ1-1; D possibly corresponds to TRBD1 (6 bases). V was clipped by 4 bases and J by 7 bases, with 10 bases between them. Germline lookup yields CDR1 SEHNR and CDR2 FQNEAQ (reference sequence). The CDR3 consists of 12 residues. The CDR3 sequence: CASSSTGIEAFF. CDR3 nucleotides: TGTGCCAGCAGCTCAACAGGGATTGAAGCTTTCTTT.

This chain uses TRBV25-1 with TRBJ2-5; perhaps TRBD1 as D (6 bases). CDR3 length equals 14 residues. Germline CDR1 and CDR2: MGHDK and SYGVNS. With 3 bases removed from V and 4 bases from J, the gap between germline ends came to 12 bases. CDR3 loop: CASSDLGAGETQYF. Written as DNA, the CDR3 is TGTGCCAGCAGTGATTTGGGGGCGGGAGAGACCCAGTACTTC.

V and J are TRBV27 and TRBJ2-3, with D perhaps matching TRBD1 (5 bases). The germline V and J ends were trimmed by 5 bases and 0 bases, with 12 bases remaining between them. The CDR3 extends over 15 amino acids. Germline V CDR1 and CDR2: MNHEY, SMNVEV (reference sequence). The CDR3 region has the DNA TGTGCCAGCAGTCGCCAGGGTAGAAGCACAGATACGCAGTATTTT. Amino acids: CASSRQGRSTDTQYF.

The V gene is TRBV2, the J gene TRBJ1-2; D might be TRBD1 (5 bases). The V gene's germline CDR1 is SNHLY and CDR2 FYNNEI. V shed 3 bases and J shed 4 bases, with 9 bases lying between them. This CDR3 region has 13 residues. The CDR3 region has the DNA TGTGCCAGCAGTGAGGGGGGGGTCTATGGCTACACCTTC. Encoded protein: CASSEGGVYGYTF.

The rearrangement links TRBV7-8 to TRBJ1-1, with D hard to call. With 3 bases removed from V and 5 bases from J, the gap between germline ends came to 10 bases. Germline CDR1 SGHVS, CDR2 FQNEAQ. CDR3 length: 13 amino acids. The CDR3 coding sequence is TGTGCCAGCAGCTTGGCAGAAAAGACTGAAGCTTTCTTT. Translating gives CASSLAEKTEAFF.

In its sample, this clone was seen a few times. The CDR3 region is CASSLTGQGFYSNQPQHF. In DNA, the CDR3 is TGTGCCAGCAGCTTAACGGGACAGGGGTTTTATAGCAATCAGCCCCAGCATTTT. The J gene is TRBJ1-5, the V gene TRBV7-3; 10 bases are shared with TRBD1. V was pared by 0 bases and J by 0 bases, with 5 bases of the junction left unmatched. Germline CDR1 SGHTA, CDR2 FQGTGA. The CDR3 is made up of 18 amino acids.

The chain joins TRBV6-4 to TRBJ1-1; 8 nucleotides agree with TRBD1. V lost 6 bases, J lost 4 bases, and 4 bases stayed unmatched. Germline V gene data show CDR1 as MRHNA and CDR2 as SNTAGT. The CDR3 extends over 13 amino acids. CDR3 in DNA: TGTGCCAGCAGGGCAACAGGGGGCACTGAAGCTTTCTTT. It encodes CASRATGGTEAFF.

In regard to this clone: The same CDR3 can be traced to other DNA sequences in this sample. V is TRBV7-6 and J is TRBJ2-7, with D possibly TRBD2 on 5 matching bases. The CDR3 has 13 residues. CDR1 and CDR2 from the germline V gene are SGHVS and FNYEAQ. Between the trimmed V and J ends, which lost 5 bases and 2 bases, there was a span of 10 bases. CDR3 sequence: CASSLTGTYEQYF. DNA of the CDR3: TGTGCCAGCAGCCTAACGGGAACCTACGAGCAGTACTTC.

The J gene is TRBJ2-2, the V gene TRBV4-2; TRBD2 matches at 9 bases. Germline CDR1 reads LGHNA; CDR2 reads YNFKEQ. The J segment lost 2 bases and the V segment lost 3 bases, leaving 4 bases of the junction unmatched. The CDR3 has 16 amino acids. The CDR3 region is CASSQVSGSNTGELFF. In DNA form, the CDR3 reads TGTGCCAGCAGCCAGGTTAGCGGGAGTAACACCGGGGAGCTGTTTTTT.

The CDR3: CAWSVGARKYF. As DNA, the CDR3 is TGTGCCTGGAGTGTGGGCGCCCGAAAGTACTTC. The rearrangement joins TRBV30 to TRBJ2-7; unclear D gene. V lost 0 bases and J lost 11, with 11 bases in between. From germline, CDR1 is GTSNPN and CDR2 SVGIG (reference sequence). The CDR3 has 11 residues.

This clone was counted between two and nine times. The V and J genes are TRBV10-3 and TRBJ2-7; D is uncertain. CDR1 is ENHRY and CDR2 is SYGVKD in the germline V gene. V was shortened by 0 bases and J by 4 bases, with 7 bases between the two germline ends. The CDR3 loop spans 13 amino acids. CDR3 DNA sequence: TGTGCCATCAGTGAGTCCGTCCTTTACGAGCAGTACTTC. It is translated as CAISESVLYEQYF.

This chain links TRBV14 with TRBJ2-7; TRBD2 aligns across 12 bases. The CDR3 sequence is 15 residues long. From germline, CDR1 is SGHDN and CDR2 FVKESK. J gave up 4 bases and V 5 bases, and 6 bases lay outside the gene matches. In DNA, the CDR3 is TGTGCCAGCAGCGAGCGACTAGCGGGAGTGTACGAGCAGTACTTC. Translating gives CASSERLAGVYEQYF. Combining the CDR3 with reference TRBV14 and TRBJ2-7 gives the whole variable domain EAGVTQFPSHSVIEKGQTVTLRCDPISGHDNLYWYRRVMGKEIKFLLHFVKESKQDESGMPNNRFLAERTGGTYSTLKVQPAELEDSGVYFCASSERLAGVYEQYFGPGTRLTVT.

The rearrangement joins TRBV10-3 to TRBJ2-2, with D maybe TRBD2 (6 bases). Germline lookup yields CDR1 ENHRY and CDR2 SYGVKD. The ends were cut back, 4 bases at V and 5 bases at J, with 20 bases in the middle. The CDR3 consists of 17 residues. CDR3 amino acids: CAISGQRAAGLTGELFF. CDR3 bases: TGTGCCATCAGTGGCCAGCGGGCCGCCGGTCTTACCGGGGAGCTGTTTTTT.

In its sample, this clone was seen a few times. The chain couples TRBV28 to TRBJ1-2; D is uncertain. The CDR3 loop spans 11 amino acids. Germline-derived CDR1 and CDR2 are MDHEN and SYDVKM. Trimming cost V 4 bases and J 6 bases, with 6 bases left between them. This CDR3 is CASSSSDGYTF. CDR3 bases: TGTGCCAGCAGTTCCTCGGATGGCTACACCTTC.

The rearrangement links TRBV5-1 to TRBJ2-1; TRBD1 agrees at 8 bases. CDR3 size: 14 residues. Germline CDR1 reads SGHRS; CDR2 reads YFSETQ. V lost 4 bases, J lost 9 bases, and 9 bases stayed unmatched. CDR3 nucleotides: TGCGCCAGCAGCGCGGGTACAGGGGGAAGTGAGCAGTTCTTC. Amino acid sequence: CASSAGTGGSEQFF.

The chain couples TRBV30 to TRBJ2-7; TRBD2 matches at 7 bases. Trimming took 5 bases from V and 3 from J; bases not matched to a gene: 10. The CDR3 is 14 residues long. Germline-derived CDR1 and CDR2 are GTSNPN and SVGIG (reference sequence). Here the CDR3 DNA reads TGTGCCTGGGCGCGGGACTATCGGAGCTACGAGCAGTACTTC. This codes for CAWARDYRSYEQYF.